This entry lists 13 T cell receptor beta chains sequenced from one sample in a study of blood T cells in healthy people across ages. PCR was performed a second time for about 7 to 11 cycles using a sample-barcoded 5' primer and a J-beta primer mix. Each CDR3 protein gets one entry after TCRdb re-called the 5' RACE reads with MiXCR. The sample contains around 800,000 distinct CDR3 sequences, around 50% of which appear only once. The material sequenced was blood. All receptors derive from a man older than 75 in good health.

This clonotype has only one observation. The chain is built from TRBV2 and TRBJ2-6; TRBD1 is a possible D gene (7 bases). Germline CDR1 SNHLY, CDR2 FYNNEI. V was pared by 8 bases and J by 1 base, with 21 bases between. CDR3 size: 18 residues. The CDR3 reads CASQTYRDSGSGANVLTF. In DNA, the CDR3 is TGTGCCAGCCAAACCTACCGGGACAGCGGGTCTGGGGCCAACGTCCTGACTTTC. Supplemented by reference TRBV2 and TRBJ2-6, the full variable domain reads EPEVTQTPSHQVTQMGQEVILRCVPISNHLYFYWYRQILGQKVEFLVSFYNNEISEKSEIFDDQFSVERPDGSNFTLKIRSTKLEDSAMYFCASQTYRDSGSGANVLTFGAGSRLTVL.

The chain carries TRBV13 and TRBJ2-1; TRBD1 agrees at 7 bases. V was pared by 5 bases and J by 5 bases, with 12 bases of the junction left unmatched. CDR1 and CDR2 (germline): PRHDT, FYEKMQ (reference sequence). The CDR3 is 16 amino acids. CDR3 DNA: TGTGCCAGCAGCCGCTTAGGGGGCCCTGTCCACAATGAGCAGTTCTTC. Its translation: CASSRLGGPVHNEQFF.

The sample holds a few counts of this clonotype. V usage is TRBV14 and J usage is TRBJ2-4; tentative D call: TRBD2 (5 bases). The J call is in doubt because the DNA end fits TRBJ2-7 better. The V gene's germline CDR1 is SGHDN and CDR2 FVKESK. The CDR3 is made up of 14 amino acids. For the CDR3, the DNA is TGTGCCAGCAGCCAAGTCGGGGTGGGCTACGAGCAGTACTTC. Amino acid sequence: CASSQVGVGYEQYF.

The chain carries TRBV5-1 and TRBJ2-2, with 13 bases matching TRBD2. V trimming: 4 bases; J trimming: 0 bases; junction bases outside the gene matches: 3. The CDR3 length is 17 residues. The germline V gene has CDR1 SGHRS and CDR2 YFSETQ. CDR3 amino acids: CASSQGLAGSNTGELFF. CDR3 DNA: TGCGCCAGCAGCCAGGGACTAGCGGGATCGAACACCGGGGAGCTGTTTTTT.

The chain carries TRBV7-2 and TRBJ2-2; no definite D call. Between the trimmed V and J ends, which lost 5 bases and 0 bases, there was a span of 19 bases. The CDR3 length is 18 residues. The germline gives CDR1 SGHTA, CDR2 FQGNSA. CDR3 coding DNA: TGTGCCAGCAGCCCTCGGGCTAACATATTACCGAACACCGGGGAGCTGTTTTTT. Protein sequence: CASSPRANILPNTGELFF.

V gene TRBV30 combines with J gene TRBJ2-1, with unresolved D. The V gene lost 2 bases and the J gene lost 6 bases, with 11 bases spanning the gap. Germline CDR1 reads GTSNPN; CDR2 reads SVGIG (reference sequence). The CDR3 is made up of 13 amino acids. The CDR3, as DNA: TGTGCCTGGAGTCCAGATATAATCAATGAGCAGTTCTTC. This gives the protein CAWSPDIINEQFF.

V gene TRBV11-3 combines with J gene TRBJ2-1, with 8 bases fitting TRBD2. Germline loops: CDR1 SGHNT, CDR2 YENEEA. Losses at the gene ends were 3 bases for V and 0 bases for J; bases not matched to a gene: 4. The CDR3 consists of 16 residues. The CDR3 sequence is CASSFSGTSSYNEQFF. The CDR3 DNA reads TGTGCCAGCAGCTTTAGCGGGACCAGCTCCTACAATGAGCAGTTCTTC.

This clonotype has ten or more counts. The genes are TRBV12-3 or TRBV12-4 and TRBJ2-6, with 9 bases matching TRBD1. V lost 5 bases, J lost 1 base, and 12 bases stayed unmatched. The CDR3 covers 19 residues. CDR3 bases: TGTGCCAGCAGTCGCCTCAAAGGGACAGGGAGTTCTGGGGCCAACGTCCTGACTTTC. Translation: CASSRLKGTGSSGANVLTF.

This chain joins TRBV11-2 and TRBJ1-1, with D perhaps matching TRBD1 (5 bases). Germline V gives CDR1 SGHAT, CDR2 FQNNGV. The CDR3 sequence is 12 residues long. The ends were cut back, 9 bases at V and 10 bases at J, with 18 bases in the middle. In DNA, the CDR3 is TGTGCCAGTAGTTCGCCGGGACTAGGAGCTTTCTTT. Protein: CASSSPGLGAFF.

This clonotype occurred a few times. V is TRBV6-2 or TRBV6-3 and J is TRBJ2-1, with a tentative D call TRBD2 (6 bases). Trimming stripped 2 bases from V and 10 bases from J, with 12 bases between. The CDR3 is 13 residues long. Looked up from germline, CDR1 is MNHEY and CDR2 is SVGEGT. The CDR3 nucleotides read TGTGCCAGCAGTTACCTTAGCGGACCAGAGCAGTTCTTC. This translates into CASSYLSGPEQFF.

The chain carries TRBV7-2 and TRBJ2-5; no definite D call. The CDR3 is made up of 13 amino acids. V lost 0 bases to trimming and J lost 5 bases, with 7 bases between them. Germline V gene lookup returns CDR1 SGHTA and CDR2 FQGNSA. The CDR3 sequence is CASSLALRETQYF. Written as DNA, the CDR3 is TGTGCCAGCAGCTTAGCGCTGAGGGAGACCCAGTACTTC. The full variable domain, rest sourced from reference TRBV7-2 and TRBJ2-5, is GAGVSQSPSNKVTEKGKDVELRCDPISGHTALYWYRQSLGQGLEFLIYFQGNSAPDKSGLPSDRFSAERTGGSVSTLTIQRTQQEDSAVYLCASSLALRETQYFGPGTRLLVL.

About this clonotype itself: A much larger clone is a single base away; this may be a read error. The CDR3 DNA follows: TGTGCCAGCAGCCCGAAACACAGGGTAGCAGATACGCAGTATTTT. It translates to CASSPKHRVADTQYF. This chain connects TRBV7-9 to TRBJ2-3; possibly TRBD1 for D (6 bases). The V gene's germline CDR1 is SEHNR and CDR2 FQNEAQ (reference sequence). Trimming removed 5 bases at V and 4 bases at J, with 16 bases between. This CDR3 has 15 amino acids.

The CDR3 DNA reads TGTGCCAGCAGGACAACTAGCGGGGCGAGCTCCTACAATGAGCAGTTCTTC. Translated, it gives CASRTTSGASSYNEQFF. This chain uses TRBV7-9 with TRBJ2-1, with TRBD2 matching over 10 bases. This CDR3 contains 17 residues. Germline V gene sequence: CDR1 SEHNR, CDR2 FQNEAQ (reference sequence). The ends lost 6 bases at V and 0 bases at J; junction bases unmatched: 8.